This TCR beta chain is drawn from a study of T-cell reconstitution after alpha-beta-depleted transplantation in children. Unique molecular identifiers were used in preparing the TCRbeta library. In TCRdb, the PCR reads were re-called with MiXCR into one record per CDR3 protein. The table has about 92,000 distinct CDR3 sequences, 12% seen once. The CDR3 contains 15 residues. Trimming pared 3 bases from V and 4 bases from J, leaving 15 bases between. Germline V CDR1 and CDR2: LNHDA, SQIVND (reference sequence). The sequence derives from a human donor who donated a stem cell graft to a child with inherited bone marrow failure. The input for sequencing was PBMCs from the stem cell graft donor, taken from the stem cell graft. V usage is TRBV19 and J usage is TRBJ2-5; a weak D match, TRBD2 (7 bases). This CDR3 reads CASSIRRGGAETQYF. For the CDR3, the DNA is TGTGCCAGTAGTATCCGTCGCGGGGGCGCAGAGACCCAGTACTTC.